This TCR beta chain was captured in a study of blood T cells in healthy people across ages. V lost 3 bases and J 2 bases, leaving 13 bases between the germline ends. CDR1 is MGHDK and CDR2 is SYGVNS in the germline V gene. CDR3 length: 16 residues. For the second PCR, which ran for about 6 to 11 cycles, a sample-barcoded 5' primer and a J-beta primer mix were used. Each CDR3 protein gets one entry after TCRdb re-called the 5' RACE reads with MiXCR. The profile shows roughly 1,300,000 distinct CDR3 sequences, 59% of them singletons. The receptor was derived from a man between 18 and 29 years old in good health. The V call is TRBV25-1, the J call TRBJ2-2, with D possibly being TRBD1 (6 bases). Sequencing input: blood. The CDR3 loop reads CASSERGKPNTGELFF. The CDR3 nucleotides are TGTGCCAGCAGTGAGAGGGGGAAGCCAAACACCGGGGAGCTGTTTTTT. Complete variable domain (other parts from reference TRBV25-1 and TRBJ2-2): EADIYQTPRYLVIGTGKKITLECSQTMGHDKMYWYQQDPGMELHLIHYSYGVNSTEKGDLSSESTVSRIRTEHFPLTLESARPSHTSQYLCASSERGKPNTGELFFGEGSRLTVL.